This T cell receptor beta chain was sequenced in a study of shared clonotypes between healthy human individuals. Study at large: The donors, two women and three men, were aged 18 to 49. Findings and caveats of the study: Exclusively blood specimens were collected; tissue repertoires likely differ.

Assay: immunoSEQ multiplex PCR; the TCRdb copy retains only in-frame clones and omits some. The sample has around 88,000 clones; roughly two thirds are singletons. Germline assignment: CDR1 MGHRA and CDR2 YSYEKL. Between the trimmed V and J ends, which lost 0 bases and 0 bases, there was a span of 6 bases. This CDR3 comprises 15 residues. There are many counts of this clone. Its specificity is unknown. Other DNA sequences of this sample code for an identical CDR3. There were no recent acute infections or vaccinations among the donors, who were healthy HIV-negative adults. CD45RO+ cells plus CCR7-negative CD45RA+ TemRA cells formed CD8 memory.

The sequence came from a man aged 25 to 40 in good health. V is TRBV4-1 and J is TRBJ1-5; D is unresolved. The sequenced sample was memory CD8+ T cells sorted from blood. Subset meaning: CD45RO+ cells pooled with CCR7-negative TemRA cells. CDR3 sequence: CASSQEWDSNQPQHF. Written as DNA, the CDR3 is TGCGCCAGCAGCCAAGAATGGGATAGCAATCAGCCCCAGCATTTT.